This entry lists 4 T cell receptor beta chains sequenced from one sample in a study of T cells in women clearing cervical HPV infection. Clones were read by immunoSEQ multiplex PCR, and TCRdb kept only the in-frame ones, dropping some. The specimen's table records fewer than 30,000 clones. Sample: blood buffy coat. Receptors originate from a woman aged 18-70 years with a cervical HPV16 infection that either progressed to CIN3+ or cleared (not recorded which).

This chain's CDR3 is CASSANRDRANTGELFF. CDR3 bases read: TGTGCCAGCAGCGCAAACCGGGACAGGGCGAACACCGGGGAG. V usage is TRBV9 and J usage is TRBJ2-2; 9 bases fit TRBD1. The CDR3 is cut off 3 residues early in the read; its end comes from the germline J gene. Germline-derived CDR1 and CDR2 are SGDLS and YYNGEE. The CDR3 has 17 residues. Losses at the gene ends were 3 bases for V and 0 bases for J; bases not matched to a gene: 6.

As concerns this clone: The CDR3 end falls 3 residues outside the read, so it is completed with the germline J gene. This chain connects TRBV7-9 to TRBJ1-1, with 7 positions matching TRBD1. CDR1 is SEHNR and CDR2 is FQNEAQ in the germline V gene (reference sequence). The CDR3 sequence is 13 residues long. V dropped 5 bases and J dropped 4; count of bases not matched to a gene: 4. The CDR3 reads CASSVQGTTEAFF. Incomplete CDR3 DNA: TGTGCCAGCAGCGTACAGGGGACCACTGAA.

Remarks on this clone: The CDR3 goes on 3 residues after the read ends, and that part is filled in from the germline J gene. The genes are TRBV6-2 or TRBV6-3 and TRBJ2-1; possibly TRBD1 for D (6 bases). There are 17 residues in the CDR3. Trimming stripped 2 bases from V and 2 bases from J, with 16 bases between. In germline, CDR1 is MNHEY, CDR2 SVGEGT. CDR3 amino acids: CASSYILTGGPYNEQFF. The sequenced part of the CDR3 DNA is TGTGCCAGCAGTTACATCCTGACAGGTGGGCCCTACAATGAG.

Of note for this clone: The CDR3 goes on 3 residues after the read ends, and that part is filled in from the germline J gene. The chain couples TRBV29-1 to TRBJ2-5; 7 bases are shared with TRBD1. In germline, CDR1 is SQVTM, CDR2 ANQGSEA. The ends lost 2 bases at V and 5 bases at J; junction bases unmatched: 8. This CDR3 spans 14 amino acids. Partial CDR3 DNA: TGCAGCGTTGAACAGGGGGTCGGAAAGGAGACC. The encoded protein is CSVEQGVGKET. The entire CDR3 protein is CSVEQGVGKETQYF.